These T cell receptor beta chains were read from a single sample in a study of CD8 T cells in Susac syndrome. From the immunoSEQ multiplex PCR reads, TCRdb called clonotypes with MiXCR, one entry per CDR3 protein. This sample yields approximately 190,000 distinct CDR3 sequences, of which approximately 93% are seen a single time; 0.1% belongs to the top ten. Sequencing was done on a sample of CD4+ T cells from PBMCs. Every receptor here comes from a human donor in good health. CDR3s include the opening cysteine and the closing phenylalanine or tryptophan. Fields, in order: CDR3 length, clone size, V gene, J gene, D gene, CDR3 protein, CDR3 DNA. A D gene is named only where the DNA matches it firmly. The size of a clone is reported for some rows only, either as once, few or many, or as a class for expanded clones.

CDR3 length: 15; clone size: .; V gene: TRBV6-1; J gene: TRBJ2-6; D gene: .; CDR3 protein: CASRARTSGANVLTF; CDR3 DNA: TGTGCCAGCAGGGCACGTACCTCTGGGGCCAACGTCCTGACTTTC
CDR3 length: 11; clone size: .; V gene: TRBV2; J gene: TRBJ2-7; D gene: .; CDR3 protein: CASRGPGEQYF; CDR3 DNA: TGTGCCAGCAGGGGACCCGGGGAGCAGTACTTC
CDR3 length: 14; clone size: few; V gene: TRBV5-1; J gene: TRBJ1-1; D gene: TRBD1; CDR3 protein: CASSSRTGGTEAFF; CDR3 DNA: TGCGCCAGCAGCTCGAGGACAGGGGGGACTGAAGCTTTCTTT
CDR3 length: 17; clone size: .; V gene: TRBV19; J gene: TRBJ2-1; D gene: TRBD2; CDR3 protein: CASSPGTSGVPYNEQFF; CDR3 DNA: TGTGCCAGTAGTCCCGGGACTAGCGGGGTACCCTACAATGAGCAGTTCTTC
CDR3 length: 10; clone size: .; V gene: TRBV19; J gene: TRBJ1-4; D gene: .; CDR3 protein: CASKGEKLFF; CDR3 DNA: TGTGCCAGTAAGGGAGAAAAACTGTTTTTT
CDR3 length: 10; clone size: .; V gene: TRBV19; J gene: TRBJ1-2; D gene: .; CDR3 protein: CASSGYGYTF; CDR3 DNA: TGTGCCAGTTCAGGCTATGGCTACACCTTC
CDR3 length: 14; clone size: once; V gene: TRBV5-4; J gene: TRBJ1-6; D gene: .; CDR3 protein: CAYDRGQHQGSLHF; CDR3 DNA: TGTGCCTACGATCGGGGGCAGCATCAAGGGTCCCTCCACTTT
CDR3 length: 12; clone size: .; V gene: TRBV5-1; J gene: TRBJ2-5; D gene: .; CDR3 protein: CASSLGAETQYF; CDR3 DNA: TGCGCCAGCAGCTTGGGGGCCGAGACCCAGTACTTC
CDR3 length: 15; clone size: once; V gene: TRBV3-1; J gene: TRBJ1-1; D gene: .; CDR3 protein: CASSPSTPGNTEAFF; CDR3 DNA: TGTGCCAGCAGCCCCTCCACCCCCGGGAACACTGAAGCTTTCTTT
CDR3 length: 15; clone size: once; V gene: TRBV28; J gene: TRBJ2-1; D gene: TRBD1; CDR3 protein: CASSIRDRDFAEQFF; CDR3 DNA: TGTGCCAGCAGTATCCGGGACAGGGATTTTGCTGAGCAGTTCTTC
CDR3 length: 15; clone size: .; V gene: TRBV5-4; J gene: TRBJ2-5; D gene: TRBD2; CDR3 protein: CASSSVAGGQETQYF; CDR3 DNA: TGTGCCAGCAGCTCCGTAGCGGGGGGGCAAGAGACCCAGTACTTC
CDR3 length: 13; clone size: few; V gene: TRBV18; J gene: TRBJ1-1; D gene: .; CDR3 protein: CASSPRGDTEAFF; CDR3 DNA: TGTGCCAGCTCACCACGAGGGGACACTGAAGCTTTCTTT
CDR3 length: 14; clone size: .; V gene: TRBV7-2; J gene: TRBJ1-1; D gene: .; CDR3 protein: CASSFKGRGTEAFF; CDR3 DNA: TGTGCCAGCAGCTTTAAGGGGCGCGGCACTGAAGCTTTCTTT
CDR3 length: 13; clone size: .; V gene: TRBV19; J gene: TRBJ2-7; D gene: .; CDR3 protein: CASSPGQPYEQYF; CDR3 DNA: TGTGCCAGTAGTCCCGGACAGCCCTACGAGCAGTACTTC
CDR3 length: 17; clone size: .; V gene: TRBV10-3; J gene: TRBJ1-1; D gene: .; CDR3 protein: CAISEGLYPPMNTEAFF; CDR3 DNA: TGTGCCATCAGTGAGGGTTTGTATCCGCCTATGAACACTGAAGCTTTCTTT
CDR3 length: 14; clone size: .; V gene: TRBV2; J gene: TRBJ1-2; D gene: .; CDR3 protein: CASSPPEMGYGYTF; CDR3 DNA: TGTGCCAGCAGCCCCCCGGAGATGGGCTATGGCTACACCTTC
CDR3 length: 10; clone size: .; V gene: TRBV28; J gene: TRBJ1-2; D gene: .; CDR3 protein: CASGLRVYTF; CDR3 DNA: TGTGCCAGCGGGCTCAGGGTCTACACCTTC
CDR3 length: 14; clone size: .; V gene: TRBV10-3; J gene: TRBJ2-3; D gene: TRBD2; CDR3 protein: CAISVSGGTDTQYF; CDR3 DNA: TGTGCCATCAGTGTTAGCGGGGGGACGGATACGCAGTATTTT
CDR3 length: 14; clone size: .; V gene: TRBV29-1; J gene: TRBJ1-2; D gene: .; CDR3 protein: CSVAGHNLDYGYTF; CDR3 DNA: TGCAGCGTTGCGGGACACAATCTTGACTATGGCTACACCTTC
CDR3 length: 17; clone size: once; V gene: TRBV10-3; J gene: TRBJ2-6; D gene: .; CDR3 protein: CAISESSGGAGANVLTF; CDR3 DNA: TGTGCCATCAGTGAGTCATCTGGAGGGGCCGGGGCCAACGTCCTGACTTTC
CDR3 length: 14; clone size: .; V gene: TRBV7-2; J gene: TRBJ1-1; D gene: .; CDR3 protein: CASSSRVVDTEAFF; CDR3 DNA: TGTGCCAGCAGCTCCAGGGTCGTCGACACTGAAGCTTTCTTT
CDR3 length: 17; clone size: .; V gene: TRBV18; J gene: TRBJ2-2; D gene: TRBD1; CDR3 protein: CASSPLRGTATTGELFF; CDR3 DNA: TGTGCCAGCTCACCACTCAGGGGGACAGCGACCACCGGGGAGCTGTTTTTT
CDR3 length: 15; clone size: once; V gene: TRBV10-3; J gene: TRBJ2-2; D gene: .; CDR3 protein: CAISESPQSTGELFF; CDR3 DNA: TGTGCCATCAGTGAGTCCCCCCAGTCCACCGGGGAGCTGTTTTTT
CDR3 length: 11; clone size: .; V gene: TRBV29-1; J gene: TRBJ2-5; D gene: .; CDR3 protein: CSVEFPGAQYF; CDR3 DNA: TGCAGCGTTGAATTCCCAGGGGCCCAGTACTTC
CDR3 length: 16; clone size: .; V gene: TRBV7-3; J gene: TRBJ2-5; D gene: TRBD1; CDR3 protein: CASSLGTGGLQETQYF; CDR3 DNA: TGTGCCAGCAGCTTAGGGACAGGGGGCCTCCAAGAGACCCAGTACTTC
CDR3 length: 14; clone size: .; V gene: TRBV4-3; J gene: TRBJ2-5; D gene: .; CDR3 protein: CASSNDARGETQYF; CDR3 DNA: TGCGCCAGCAGCAACGACGCAAGGGGTGAGACCCAGTACTTC
CDR3 length: 15; clone size: .; V gene: TRBV2; J gene: TRBJ2-7; D gene: TRBD1; CDR3 protein: CASSTGGSRVYEQYF; CDR3 DNA: TGTGCCAGCAGTACAGGGGGCTCACGCGTCTACGAGCAGTACTTC
CDR3 length: 12; clone size: .; V gene: TRBV6-2/TRBV6-3; J gene: TRBJ1-1; D gene: TRBD1; CDR3 protein: CASRNRGRGAFF; CDR3 DNA: TGTGCCAGCAGGAACAGGGGGCGAGGTGCTTTCTTT
CDR3 length: 13; clone size: .; V gene: TRBV5-1; J gene: TRBJ2-5; D gene: .; CDR3 protein: CASSPGAGGTQYF; CDR3 DNA: TGCGCCAGCAGCCCCGGGGCTGGCGGGACCCAGTACTTC
CDR3 length: 15; clone size: .; V gene: TRBV5-1; J gene: TRBJ1-1; D gene: .; CDR3 protein: CASSFRGVSDTEAFF; CDR3 DNA: TGCGCCAGCAGCTTCCGGGGGGTGTCTGACACTGAAGCTTTCTTT
CDR3 length: 14; clone size: .; V gene: TRBV29-1; J gene: TRBJ2-2; D gene: .; CDR3 protein: CSFQRGGLAGELFF; CDR3 DNA: TGCAGCTTTCAACGTGGGGGTCTGGCCGGGGAGCTGTTTTTT
CDR3 length: 17; clone size: .; V gene: TRBV5-4; J gene: TRBJ2-1; D gene: TRBD1; CDR3 protein: CATAQGPRDRRYNEQFF; CDR3 DNA: TGTGCCACCGCCCAGGGCCCCCGGGACAGACGCTACAATGAGCAGTTCTTC
CDR3 length: 16; clone size: .; V gene: TRBV5-1; J gene: TRBJ2-1; D gene: TRBD1; CDR3 protein: CASTAGGQGAYNEQFF; CDR3 DNA: TGCGCCAGTACCGCGGGGGGACAGGGGGCTTACAATGAGCAGTTCTTC
CDR3 length: 15; clone size: once; V gene: TRBV6-2/TRBV6-3; J gene: TRBJ1-5; D gene: .; CDR3 protein: CASSYRVQGGQPQHF; CDR3 DNA: TGTGCCAGCAGTTACCGGGTGCAGGGCGGGCAGCCCCAGCATTTT
CDR3 length: 14; clone size: .; V gene: TRBV27; J gene: TRBJ1-5; D gene: .; CDR3 protein: CASSSREGNQPQHF; CDR3 DNA: TGTGCCAGCAGTTCCAGGGAGGGCAATCAGCCCCAGCATTTT
CDR3 length: 15; clone size: .; V gene: TRBV9; J gene: TRBJ2-6; D gene: .; CDR3 protein: CASSNLGAGANVLTF; CDR3 DNA: TGTGCCAGCAGCAATTTGGGGGCTGGGGCCAACGTCCTGACTTTC
CDR3 length: 15; clone size: .; V gene: TRBV4-2; J gene: TRBJ2-2; D gene: .; CDR3 protein: CASRGGEAVTGELFF; CDR3 DNA: TGTGCCAGCAGGGGGGGAGAGGCAGTCACCGGGGAGCTGTTTTTT
CDR3 length: 15; clone size: .; V gene: TRBV12-3/TRBV12-4; J gene: TRBJ1-5; D gene: TRBD1; CDR3 protein: CASSLRDRSNQPQHF; CDR3 DNA: TGTGCCAGCAGTCTCCGGGACAGAAGCAATCAGCCCCAGCATTTT